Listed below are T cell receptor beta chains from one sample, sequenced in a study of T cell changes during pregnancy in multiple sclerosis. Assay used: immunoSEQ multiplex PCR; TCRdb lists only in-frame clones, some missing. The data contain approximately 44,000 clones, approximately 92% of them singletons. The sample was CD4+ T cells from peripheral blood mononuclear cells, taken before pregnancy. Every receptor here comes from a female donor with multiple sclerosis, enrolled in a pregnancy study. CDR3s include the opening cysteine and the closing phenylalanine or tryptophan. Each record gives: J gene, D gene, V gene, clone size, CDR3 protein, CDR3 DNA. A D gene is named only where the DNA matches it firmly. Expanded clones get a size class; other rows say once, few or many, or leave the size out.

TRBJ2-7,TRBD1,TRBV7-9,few,CASSLTDRAAPYEQYF,TGTGCCAGCAGCTTAACAGACAGGGCTGCTCCCTACGAGCAGTACTTC
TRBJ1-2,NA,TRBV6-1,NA,CASSAYLTLTNYGYTF,TGTGCCAGCAGTGCTTATCTTACGCTAACTAACTATGGCTACACCTTC
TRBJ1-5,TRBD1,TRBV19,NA,CASSGELDRGISNQPQHF,TGTGCCAGTAGTGGGGAACTCGACAGGGGTATATCCAATCAGCCCCAGCATTTT
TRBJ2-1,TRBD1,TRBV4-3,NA,CASSRGTGGYNEQFF,TGCGCCAGCAGCCGAGGGACAGGGGGCTACAATGAGCAGTTCTTC
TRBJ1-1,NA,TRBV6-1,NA,CASNFMNTEAFF,TGTGCCAGCAACTTCATGAACACTGAAGCTTTCTTT
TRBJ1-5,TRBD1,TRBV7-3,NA,CASSLTGQGDQPQHF,TGTGCCAGCAGCTTAACCGGACAGGGAGATCAGCCCCAGCATTTT
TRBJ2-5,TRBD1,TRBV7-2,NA,CASSFQQGRQTQYF,TGTGCCAGCAGCTTTCAACAGGGGCGGCAGACCCAGTACTTC
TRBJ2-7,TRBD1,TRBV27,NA,CASSPFLTGGSYEQYF,TGTGCCAGCAGCCCGTTTCTTACAGGGGGTTCCTACGAGCAGTACTTC
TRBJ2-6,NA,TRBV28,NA,CASRPGSSGANVLTF,TGTGCCAGCAGACCAGGGTCCTCTGGGGCCAACGTCCTGACTTTC
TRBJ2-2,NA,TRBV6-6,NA,CASSYGEGGTGELFF,TGTGCCAGCAGTTACGGGGAGGGGGGGACCGGGGAGCTGTTTTTT
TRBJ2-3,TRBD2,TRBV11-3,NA,CASSFRAGRGGDTQYF,TGTGCCAGCAGCTTCAGGGCGGGACGCGGGGGAGATACGCAGTATTTT
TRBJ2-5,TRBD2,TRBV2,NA,CASRELAGGQETQYF,TGTGCCAGCAGGGAATTAGCGGGGGGCCAAGAGACCCAGTACTTC
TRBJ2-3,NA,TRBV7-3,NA,CASSPSRGDTQYF,TGTGCCAGCAGTCCATCTAGGGGAGATACGCAGTATTTT
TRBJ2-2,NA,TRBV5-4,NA,CASSLRRGNTGELFF,TGTGCCAGCAGCCTCCGGCGGGGGAACACCGGGGAGCTGTTTTTT
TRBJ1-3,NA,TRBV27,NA,CASSLRGKGGNTIYF,TGTGCCAGCAGTTTACGGGGGAAGGGTGGAAACACCATATATTTT
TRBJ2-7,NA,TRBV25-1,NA,CASSQGGGGDYEQYF,TGTGCCAGCAGTCAGGGCGGAGGGGGCGACTACGAGCAGTACTTC
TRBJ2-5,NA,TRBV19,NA,CASSRRNQETQYF,TGTGCCAGTAGTCGGCGGAACCAAGAGACCCAGTACTTC
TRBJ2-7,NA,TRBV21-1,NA,CASSKPGLEYEQYF,TGTGCCAGCAGCAAGCCGGGACTAGAGTACGAGCAGTACTTC
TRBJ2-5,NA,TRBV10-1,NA,CARTGSAETQYF,TGCGCCAGGACGGGGTCTGCTGAGACCCAGTACTTC
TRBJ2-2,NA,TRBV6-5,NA,CASRTPGNTGELFF,TGTGCCTCCCGGACTCCCGGGAACACCGGGGAGCTGTTTTTT
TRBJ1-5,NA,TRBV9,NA,CASSVGESNQPQHF,TGTGCCAGCAGCGTCGGGGAGAGCAATCAGCCCCAGCATTTT
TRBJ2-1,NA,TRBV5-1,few,CASSLGWRAGTEQFF,TGCGCCAGCAGCTTGGGGTGGAGGGCAGGCACTGAGCAGTTCTTC
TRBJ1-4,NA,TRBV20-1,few,CSAERAEKLFF,TGCAGTGCCGAGAGGGCTGAAAAACTGTTTTTT
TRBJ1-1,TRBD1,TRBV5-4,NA,CASSLGATGTNTEAFF,TGTGCCAGCAGCTTGGGGGCGACAGGGACGAACACTGAAGCTTTCTTT
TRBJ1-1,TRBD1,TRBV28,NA,CASSPGQSTEAFF,TGTGCCAGCAGTCCGGGACAGAGCACTGAAGCTTTCTTT
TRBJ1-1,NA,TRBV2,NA,CASSERVNTEAFF,TGTGCCAGCAGTGAACGGGTGAACACTGAAGCTTTCTTT
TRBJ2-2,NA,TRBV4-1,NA,CASSHMKEITGELFF,TGCGCCAGCAGCCATATGAAGGAGATAACCGGGGAGCTGTTTTTT
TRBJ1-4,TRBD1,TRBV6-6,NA,CASRPTGEGEKLFF,TGTGCCAGCAGGCCGACAGGGGAGGGTGAAAAACTGTTTTTT
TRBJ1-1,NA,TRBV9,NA,CASSVGWGEQVGEAFF,TGTGCCAGCAGCGTAGGTTGGGGGGAACAGGTTGGGGAAGCTTTCTTT
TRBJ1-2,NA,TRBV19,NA,CASRDNLLTNYGYTF,TGTGCCAGCCGGGACAACCTCTTGACTAACTATGGCTACACCTTC
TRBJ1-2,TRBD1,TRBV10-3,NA,CAISATRTGAEYGYTF,TGTGCCATCAGTGCGACTCGGACAGGGGCGGAGTATGGCTACACCTTC
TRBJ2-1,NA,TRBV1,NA,CTSSQLAREPGNEQFF,TGCACCAGCAGCCAACTAGCGCGGGAGCCCGGCAATGAGCAGTTCTTC
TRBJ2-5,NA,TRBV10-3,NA,CAISKGEETQYF,TGTGCCATCAGTAAGGGGGAAGAGACCCAGTACTTC
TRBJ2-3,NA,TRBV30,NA,CAWGAPKRGTDTQYF,TGTGCCTGGGGTGCTCCCAAGCGGGGCACAGATACGCAGTATTTT
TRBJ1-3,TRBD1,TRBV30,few,CAWSGQGASGNTIYF,TGTGCCTGGAGTGGACAGGGGGCGTCCGGAAACACCATATATTTT
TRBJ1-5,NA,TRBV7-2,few,CASSSVGGSPQHF,TGTGCCAGCAGCTCGGTGGGAGGATCACCCCAGCATTTT
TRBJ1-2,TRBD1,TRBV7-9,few,CASSLGTGGYGYTF,TGTGCCAGCAGCTTAGGGACAGGGGGCTATGGCTACACCTTC
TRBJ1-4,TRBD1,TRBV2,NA,CASSPDRGNNEKLFF,TGTGCCAGCAGTCCCGACAGGGGTAATAATGAAAAACTGTTTTTT
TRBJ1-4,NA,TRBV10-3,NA,CAISGDNLNEKLFF,TGTGCCATCAGCGGGGACAACCTAAATGAAAAACTGTTTTTT
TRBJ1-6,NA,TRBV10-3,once,CAISEFLTDSYNSPLHF,TGTGCCATCAGTGAGTTCTTAACAGACTCCTATAATTCACCCCTCCACTTT
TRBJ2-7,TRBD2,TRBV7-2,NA,CASKSASGRDGEQYF,TGTGCCAGCAAATCGGCTAGCGGGAGGGATGGGGAGCAGTACTTC
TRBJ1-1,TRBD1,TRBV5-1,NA,CASSSGQGVDTEAFF,TGCGCCAGCAGCAGCGGACAGGGGGTAGATACTGAAGCTTTCTTT
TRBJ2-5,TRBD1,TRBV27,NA,CASSLGTGRRETQYF,TGTGCCAGCAGTTTAGGGACAGGGAGAAGGGAGACCCAGTACTTC
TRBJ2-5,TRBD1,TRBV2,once,CASKRQGAAETQYF,TGTGCATCCAAGCGGCAGGGGGCAGCGGAGACCCAGTACTTC